The rows below give T cell receptor beta chains drawn from one sample of a study of Graves' ophthalmopathy and Graves' hyperthyroidism. TCRdb called the multiplex PCR reads again in MiXCR, with one record for every CDR3 protein. Of about 480,000 distinct CDR3 sequences listed, 13% to 15% are singletons. The material sequenced was blood. The source of these receptors is a woman aged 25 to 39 with Graves' ophthalmopathy. The CDR3 runs from the conserved cysteine through the conserved F or W.

V gene: TRBV30; CDR3 protein: CAWSHAGRGSGYSPLHF
V gene: TRBV28; CDR3 protein: CASSIRQGWNSPLHF
V gene: TRBV7-2; CDR3 protein: CASSSRLGNSPLHF
V gene: TRBV28; CDR3 protein: CASSLIWGATGANVLTF
V gene: TRBV27; CDR3 protein: CASSLNTGELFF
V gene: TRBV14; CDR3 protein: CASSQGQGAVGELFF
V gene: TRBV5-1; CDR3 protein: CASSLSGFNQPQHF
V gene: TRBV11-2; CDR3 protein: CASSADPGALPYGYTF
V gene: TRBV30; CDR3 protein: CAWRLAGGYEQFF
V gene: TRBV12-3/TRBV12-4; CDR3 protein: CASTSRKNAGYTF
V gene: TRBV12-3/TRBV12-4; CDR3 protein: CASSLGADRGGKEPQHF
V gene: TRBV6-1; CDR3 protein: CASSWQLDTGELFF
V gene: TRBV19; CDR3 protein: CASSLVDQEANYGYTF
V gene: TRBV6-2/TRBV6-3; CDR3 protein: CASSYFSPGTSGASTDTQYF
V gene: TRBV27; CDR3 protein: CASSLSGYYQPQHF
V gene: TRBV13; CDR3 protein: CASSSGTGKDWEQYF
V gene: TRBV11-1; CDR3 protein: CASSFSGGTRPSGNTIYF
V gene: TRBV6-1; CDR3 protein: CASSERLAGSLAGELFF
V gene: TRBV5-1; CDR3 protein: CASSLADGGEAFF
V gene: TRBV4-3; CDR3 protein: CASSQVQGTYEQYF
V gene: TRBV6-5; CDR3 protein: CASSYSRPPATAYEQYF
V gene: TRBV20-1; CDR3 protein: CSATVGYGYTF
V gene: TRBV2; CDR3 protein: CASSGGRGAEAFF
V gene: TRBV12-3/TRBV12-4; CDR3 protein: CASSLNDRGGYTF
V gene: TRBV20-1; CDR3 protein: CSASTSRSYEQYF